One T cell receptor (beta chain) is described in this entry. No antigen is known for it. The length of the CDR3 is 16 residues. Germline-derived CDR1 and CDR2 are MGHRA and YSYEKL. Germline trimming cut 7 bases from V and 4 bases from J; bases unmatched to any gene: 15. The data originate from a study of shared clonotypes between healthy human individuals. Whole-study findings and limits: A few donors had around 5% of their naive CD4 clonotypes in common. Shared clonotypes across all four donors exceeded non-shared ones in generation probability.

Authors' methods: In the immunoSEQ data, sequences were junction-only and lacked quality scores, so filtering differed. The method was immunoSEQ multiplex PCR; TCRdb's version includes in-frame clones alone and lacks a portion of them. That table supplies the V and J calls and clone size; D and trimming were determined from the DNA. Here the sample spans approximately 2,200,000 clones, roughly 91% being singletons. Selected positively for CCR7 and CD45RO-negative, naive CD8 cells excluded terminally differentiated effector memory CD45RA+ cells. The sequencing sample was made of naive CD8+ T cells from PBMCs. The chain recombines TRBV4-1 with TRBJ2-7; 8 bases match TRBD1. The clonotype originates from a man younger than 35 in good health. Some clones in this sample may be carry-over from other donors' samples. For the CDR3, the DNA is TGCGCCAGCACCGAGACAGGGGACCCGAACCCGTACGAGCAGTACTTC. It yields the protein CASTETGDPNPYEQYF.